Presented here are 21 T cell receptor beta chains from one specimen sequenced in a study of shared clonotypes between healthy human individuals. The protocol was immunoSEQ multiplex PCR, while the TCRdb copy is restricted to in-frame clones and leaves out a portion. In the table there are just over 2,000,000 clones, about 95% of which are singletons. The sequenced sample was naive CD4+ T cells sorted from blood. Indicated subset: CD45RA+ positively selected. The origin of the receptors is a man between 18 and 35 years old in good health.

This chain connects TRBV9 to TRBJ1-3; TRBD1 matches 7 bases. The CDR3 is 15 amino acids. Unmatched junction bases numbered 5, after V lost 3 bases and J lost 2 bases. Germline V gene lookup returns CDR1 SGDLS and CDR2 YYNGEE. The CDR3 here is CASSGQGYAGNTIYF. For the CDR3, the DNA is TGTGCCAGCAGCGGACAGGGTTACGCTGGAAACACCATATATTTT.

The V call is TRBV6-5, the J call TRBJ1-2; D is ambiguous. V was clipped by 0 bases and J by 0 bases, with 5 bases between them. Per the germline V gene, CDR1 is MNHEY and CDR2 is SVGAGI. The CDR3 runs 14 residues. The CDR3 protein is CASSYSPANYGYTF. The DNA for the CDR3 is TGTGCCAGCAGTTACTCGCCGGCTAACTATGGCTACACCTTC.

This clone was seen a single time. The chain carries TRBV29-1 and TRBJ2-7, with D perhaps matching TRBD1 (5 bases). Germline V lookup: CDR1 SQVTM, CDR2 ANQGSEA. The CDR3 covers 13 residues. V was clipped by 4 bases and J by 1 base, with 11 bases between them. The DNA for the CDR3 is TGCAGCGTTGGGACAAAATATTCCTACGAGCAGTACTTC. Translated: CSVGTKYSYEQYF.

This clone has more than one count but fewer than ten. The identical CDR3 is also encoded by other nucleotide sequences in the sample. The chain joins TRBV7-3 to TRBJ2-6, with unresolved D. Germline loops: CDR1 SGHTA, CDR2 FQGTGA. This CDR3 region has 13 residues. Trimming stripped 5 bases from V and 2 bases from J, with 4 bases between. This chain's CDR3 is CASSPPGANVLTF. The CDR3 nucleotides read TGTGCCAGCAGCCCCCCTGGGGCCAACGTCCTGACTTTC.

The V gene is TRBV10-1, the J gene TRBJ1-3, with a possible D match to TRBD1 (5 bases). V gave up 6 bases and J gave up 0 bases, with 9 bases separating them. The CDR3 totals 14 residues. Germline-derived CDR1 and CDR2 are WNHNN and SYGVQD (reference sequence). CDR3 protein: CASSRDVSGNTIYF. The DNA for the CDR3 is TGCGCCAGCAGCCGGGACGTCTCTGGAAACACCATATATTTT.

The chain links TRBV2 to TRBJ2-5; D is perhaps TRBD1 or TRBD2 (5 bases each). With 10 bases removed from V and 5 bases from J, the gap between germline ends came to 26 bases. This CDR3 spans 16 amino acids. Germline loops: CDR1 SNHLY, CDR2 FYNNEI. The CDR3 region is CATRVGGVGLGETQYF. DNA for the CDR3: TGTGCCACCCGCGTTGGGGGAGTAGGATTGGGGGAGACCCAGTACTTC.

On this clone: Other DNA sequences in this sample translate to the same CDR3. The CDR3 bases are TGTGCCTGGAGTGTACGGGGGCCTAATGAAAAACTGTTTTTT. Amino acids: CAWSVRGPNEKLFF. The chain links TRBV30 to TRBJ1-4; possible D gene TRBD1, 6 bases. The CDR3 runs 14 residues. Trimming pared 0 bases from V and 3 bases from J, leaving 8 bases between. Germline CDR1 and CDR2: GTSNPN and SVGIG (reference sequence).

V and J are TRBV11-2 and TRBJ2-3, with 8 bases fitting TRBD2. J was trimmed by 2 bases and V by 1 base; bases with no gene match: 8. Germline V CDR1 and CDR2: SGHAT, FQNNGV. This CDR3 is built from 17 residues. CDR3 sequence reads: CASSLVGTSGNTDTQYF. The CDR3 nucleotides read TGTGCCAGCAGCTTAGTCGGCACTAGCGGAAACACAGATACGCAGTATTTT.

CDR3 coding DNA: TGTGCCAGCAGTGCCCTGGGACAGGAAGAAAAACTGTTTTTT. Its protein is CASSALGQEEKLFF. The V call is TRBV6-1, the J call TRBJ1-4; 8 bases line up with TRBD1. CDR1 and CDR2 from the germline V gene are MNHNS and SASEGT. There are 14 residues in the CDR3. Trimming cost V 4 bases and J 8 bases; bases outside gene matches: 6.

The chain recombines TRBV19 with TRBJ1-5; tentative D call: TRBD1 (5 bases). Per the germline V gene, CDR1 is LNHDA and CDR2 is SQIVND (reference sequence). The CDR3 length is 15 residues. V shed 3 bases and J shed 2 bases, with 11 bases lying between them. The CDR3 region is CASSIEGTRNQPQHF. CDR3 sequence (DNA): TGTGCCAGTAGTATTGAGGGGACCCGCAATCAGCCCCAGCATTTT.

For this clone: A read error may produce the germline difference seen at one junction end. V usage is TRBV11-2 and J usage is TRBJ2-3; tentatively, D is TRBD1 or TRBD2 (5 bases each). The CDR3 totals 14 residues. Germline V lookup: CDR1 SGHAT, CDR2 FQNNGV. This CDR3 reads CASSLRASRDTQYF. CDR3 nucleotide sequence: TGTGCCAGCAGCCTCAGGGCTAGCAGAGATACGCAGTATTTT.

J is TRBJ1-1 and V is TRBV5-1, with 9 nucleotides matching TRBD1. J was trimmed by 4 bases and V by 4 bases; bases with no gene match: 5. Germline V CDR1 and CDR2: SGHRS, YFSETQ. This CDR3 has 14 residues. CDR3 amino acids: CASSPQGASTEAFF. DNA of the CDR3: TGCGCCAGCAGCCCACAGGGGGCAAGCACTGAAGCTTTCTTT.

The chain combines TRBV5-1 with TRBJ1-2; the D is unclear. The CDR3 covers 17 residues. Trimming took 0 bases from V and 0 from J, leaving 15 bases between them. Germline V gene lookup returns CDR1 SGHRS and CDR2 YFSETQ. CDR3: CASSLEAGFTSNYGYTF. The CDR3 DNA is TGCGCCAGCAGCTTGGAGGCAGGTTTTACCTCTAACTATGGCTACACCTTC. The full variable domain, completed using reference TRBV5-1 and TRBJ1-2, is KAGVTQTPRYLIKTRGQQVTLSCSPISGHRSVSWYQQTPGQGLQFLFEYFSETQRNKGNFPGRFSGRQFSNSRSEMNVSTLELGDSALYLCASSLEAGFTSNYGYTFGSGTRLTVV.

This chain connects TRBV6-7 to TRBJ1-1; D not resolved. TRBV6-7 qualifies as an ORF whose function is uncertain. The CDR3 loop spans 13 amino acids. Trimming took off 6 bases at V and 0 bases at J, with 8 bases between the two ends. DNA of the CDR3: TGTGCCAGCAGAGTTAAGCTGAACACTGAAGCTTTCTTT. Amino acid sequence: CASRVKLNTEAFF.

The CDR3 loop is CASSYSQQLYEQYF. CDR3 DNA sequence: TGTGCCAGCAGTTACTCGCAGCAACTCTACGAGCAGTACTTC. The chain uses TRBV6-5 and TRBJ2-7; unclear D gene. Trimming removed 0 bases at V and 3 bases at J, with 9 bases between. This CDR3 is 14 amino acids long. Germline CDR1 is MNHEY and CDR2 is SVGAGI.

As to this clone: At the DNA level, this CDR3 is encoded by other sequences in the same sample as well. V usage is TRBV5-1 and J usage is TRBJ1-4; maybe TRBD1 (5 bases). The germline CDR1 and CDR2 sequences are SGHRS and YFSETQ. The V end was cut by 4 bases, the J end by 5 bases, with 12 bases between. The CDR3 has 14 residues. The CDR3 loop is CASSLGRPNEKLFF. For the CDR3, the DNA is TGCGCCAGCAGCCTGGGACGGCCGAATGAAAAACTGTTTTTT.

This clone was seen just once. The chain combines TRBV27 with TRBJ1-1; D possibly corresponds to TRBD1 (6 bases). The CDR3 totals 15 residues. CDR1 and CDR2 from the germline V gene are MNHEY and SMNVEV (reference sequence). Trimming removed 2 bases from V and 0 bases from J, with 10 bases in between. DNA for the CDR3: TGTGCCAGCAGTTTAGCAGGGACAATGAACACTGAAGCTTTCTTT. It specifies CASSLAGTMNTEAFF.

This chain links TRBV5-4 with TRBJ2-7, with 8 bases lining up with TRBD2. The V gene end was trimmed by 4 bases and the J gene end by 2 bases; junction bases not matched to a gene: 5. The CDR3 loop spans 14 amino acids. Germline loops: CDR1 SGHNT, CDR2 YYREEE (reference sequence). The CDR3 region has the DNA TGTGCCAGCAGCCTTTTGGGACTAGCCTACGAGCAGTACTTC. Translation: CASSLLGLAYEQYF.

This clone was seen a single time. The chain links TRBV25-1 to TRBJ1-2; 9 bases line up with TRBD1. The germline gives CDR1 MGHDK, CDR2 SYGVNS. This CDR3 has 15 residues. V trimming: 3 bases; J trimming: 2 bases; junction bases outside the gene matches: 4. The CDR3 here is CASSDPGTGNYGYTF. The CDR3 bases are TGTGCCAGCAGTGACCCCGGGACAGGGAACTATGGCTACACCTTC.

This chain uses TRBV7-2 with TRBJ1-2; the match to TRBD1 covers 9 bases. Trimming removed 4 bases from V and 4 bases from J; junction bases left unmatched: 4. The germline V gene encodes CDR1 SGHTA and CDR2 FQGNSA. The CDR3 length is 14 residues. The CDR3 here is CASSYKGQGYGYTF. DNA of the CDR3: TGTGCCAGCAGCTACAAGGGACAGGGCTATGGCTACACCTTC.

In regard to this clone: This same CDR3 is encoded by further DNA sequences in the sample. The rearrangement uses TRBV19 and TRBJ2-7, with 7 bases lining up with TRBD1. The length of the CDR3 is 13 residues. Germline V gives CDR1 LNHDA, CDR2 SQIVND (reference sequence). V was pared by 6 bases and J by 4 bases, with 6 bases of the junction left unmatched. CDR3 sequence (DNA): TGTGCCAGTAGCTCGGCAGGGGGATACGAGCAGTACTTC. Its translation: CASSSAGGYEQYF. The variable domain in full, with the rest retrieved from reference TRBV19 and TRBJ2-7, is DGGITQSPKYLFRKEGQNVTLSCEQNLNHDAMYWYRQDPGQGLRLIYYSQIVNDFQKGDIAEGYSVSREKKESFPLTVTSAQKNPTAFYLCASSSAGGYEQYFGPGTRLTVT.